The rows below give T cell receptor beta chains drawn from one sample of a study of blood T cell repertoires in COVID-19. Here immunoSEQ multiplex PCR was the method, and the copy in TCRdb shows in-frame clones only, minus some. The sample has approximately 270,000 clones, around 89% seen once. Sequencing used peripheral blood. The receptors shown here come from a man aged 30 to 45 with acute or convalescent COVID-19. Both conserved end residues are part of each CDR3. Clone size appears in some rows only: once, few, many, or a class for an expanded clone.

. TRBV9 CASSVNSPVTDTQYF
. TRBV28 CASSPRGGRVSEQYF
. TRBV6-6 CASSPSGGARGTDTQYF
. TRBV30 CAWSVRGSGANVLTF
. TRBV7-8 CASSLERQGGEKLFF
. TRBV9 CASSVVLGQGSGELFF
. TRBV24-1 CATSDIFEETQYF
. TRBV25-1 CASSPQGLNEKLFF
. TRBV7-9 CASSNEHEQYF
. TRBV5-6 CASSARRKLATDTQYF
. TRBV6-4 CASADGGAGDTQYF
. TRBV6-4 CASSGTGQGGYTF
few TRBV28 CASTGNSYEQYF
. TRBV3-1/TRBV3-2 CASSLGLMNTEAFF
. TRBV11-2 CASSALLAGVEEQYF
. TRBV15 CATSRFPTGGVKNQPQHF
. TRBV28 CASSLDRTFGNTIYF
. TRBV2 CASSATGLGSPLHF